This T cell receptor beta chain appears in the sequencing data of a study of T cells after yellow fever vaccination. Study results and limitations: Within FACS-sorted repertoires, abundant clonotypes contaminating from the bulk population could be present. On re-exposure, the response was weaker but peaked faster, at day 5 versus 15. Post-booster repertoires again held most primary-vaccination clones (about 95% CD4, roughly 88% CD8).

A single record per CDR3 protein comes from TCRdb applying MiXCR to the 5' RACE reads. There are roughly 320,000 distinct CDR3 sequences in the sample; around a tenth occur only once, and about 3.3% lies in the top ten. In this sample, this clonotype turned up a few times. What it recognizes is unknown. The CDR3 has 16 residues. Germline values: CDR1 MDHEN, CDR2 SYDVKM. V was clipped by 3 bases and J by 0 bases, with 12 bases between them. This TCR came from a man younger than 35 who received the YFV17D yellow fever vaccine. The rearrangement joins TRBV28 to TRBJ1-3; tentative D call: TRBD1 (5 bases). This material consisted of CD4+ T cells sorted from PBMCs, taken 45 days after the yellow fever booster vaccination. The CDR3 coding sequence is TGTGCCAGCAGTTTGCCCTGGACAAGCTCTGGAAACACCATATATTTT. This encodes CASSLPWTSSGNTIYF. Based on the CDR3 plus reference TRBV28 and TRBJ1-3, the full variable domain is DVKVTQSSRYLVKRTGEKVFLECVQDMDHENMFWYRQDPGLGLRLIYFSYDVKMKEKGDIPEGYSVSREKKERFSLILESASTNQTSMYLCASSLPWTSSGNTIYFGEGSWLTVV.